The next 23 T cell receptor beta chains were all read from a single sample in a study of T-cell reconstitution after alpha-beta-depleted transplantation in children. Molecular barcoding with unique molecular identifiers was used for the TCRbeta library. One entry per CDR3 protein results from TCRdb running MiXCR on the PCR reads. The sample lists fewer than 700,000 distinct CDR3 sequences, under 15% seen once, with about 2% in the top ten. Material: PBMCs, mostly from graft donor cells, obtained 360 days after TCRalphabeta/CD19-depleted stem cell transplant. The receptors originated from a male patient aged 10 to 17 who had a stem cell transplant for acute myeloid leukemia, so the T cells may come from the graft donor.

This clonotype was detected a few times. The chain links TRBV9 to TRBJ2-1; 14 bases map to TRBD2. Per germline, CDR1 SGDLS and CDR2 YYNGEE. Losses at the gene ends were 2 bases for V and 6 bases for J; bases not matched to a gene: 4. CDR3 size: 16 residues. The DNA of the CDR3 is TGTGCCAGCAGCGTGAGTGGACTAGCGGGAGGCAATGAGCAGTTCTTC. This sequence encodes CASSVSGLAGGNEQFF. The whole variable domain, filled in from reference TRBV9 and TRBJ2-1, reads DSGVTQTPKHLITATGQRVTLRCSPRSGDLSVYWYQQSLDQGLQFLIQYYNGEERAKGNILERFSAQQFPDLHSELNLSSLELGDSALYFCASSVSGLAGGNEQFFGPGTRLTVL.

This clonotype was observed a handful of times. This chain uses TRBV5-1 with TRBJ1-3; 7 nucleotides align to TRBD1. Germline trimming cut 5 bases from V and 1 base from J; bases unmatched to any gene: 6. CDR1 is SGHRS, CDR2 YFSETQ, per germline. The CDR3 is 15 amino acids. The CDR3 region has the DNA TGCGCCAGCAGTTCGACAGGGAAGTCTGGAAACACCATATATTTT. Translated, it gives CASSSTGKSGNTIYF. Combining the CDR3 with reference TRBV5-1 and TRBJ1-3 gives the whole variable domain KAGVTQTPRYLIKTRGQQVTLSCSPISGHRSVSWYQQTPGQGLQFLFEYFSETQRNKGNFPGRFSGRQFSNSRSEMNVSTLELGDSALYLCASSSTGKSGNTIYFGEGSWLTVV.

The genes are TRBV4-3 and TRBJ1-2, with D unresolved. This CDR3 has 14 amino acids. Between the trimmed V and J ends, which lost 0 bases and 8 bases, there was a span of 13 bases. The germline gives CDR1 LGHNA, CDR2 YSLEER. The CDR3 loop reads CASSQDSGQGGYTF. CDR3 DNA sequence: TGCGCCAGCAGCCAAGATTCAGGCCAAGGGGGCTACACCTTC.

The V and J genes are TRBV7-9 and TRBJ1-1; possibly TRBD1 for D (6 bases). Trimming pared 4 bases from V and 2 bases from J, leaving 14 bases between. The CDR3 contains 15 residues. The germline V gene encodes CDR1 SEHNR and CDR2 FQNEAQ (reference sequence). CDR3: CASSYGTLKNTEAFF. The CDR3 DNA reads TGTGCCAGCAGCTACGGGACACTTAAAAACACTGAAGCTTTCTTT.

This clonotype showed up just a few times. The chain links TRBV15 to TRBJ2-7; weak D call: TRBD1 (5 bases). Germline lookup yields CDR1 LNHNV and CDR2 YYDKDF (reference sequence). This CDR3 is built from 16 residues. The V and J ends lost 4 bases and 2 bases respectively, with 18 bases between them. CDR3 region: CATSISHRRRAYEQYF. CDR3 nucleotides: TGTGCCACCAGCATCTCCCACAGGAGAAGGGCCTACGAGCAGTACTTC. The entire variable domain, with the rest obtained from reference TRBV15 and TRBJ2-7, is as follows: DAMVIQNPRYQVTQFGKPVTLSCSQTLNHNVMYWYQQKSSQAPKLLFHYYDKDFNNEADTPDNFQSRRPNTSFCFLDIRSPGLGDTAMYLCATSISHRRRAYEQYFGPGTRLTVT.

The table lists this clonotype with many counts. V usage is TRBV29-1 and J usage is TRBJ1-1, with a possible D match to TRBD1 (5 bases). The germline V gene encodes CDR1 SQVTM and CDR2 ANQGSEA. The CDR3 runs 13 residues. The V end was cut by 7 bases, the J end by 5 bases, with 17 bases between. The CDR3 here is CSASTGPRTEAFF. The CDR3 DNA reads TGCAGCGCCTCCACAGGTCCGAGAACTGAAGCTTTCTTT.

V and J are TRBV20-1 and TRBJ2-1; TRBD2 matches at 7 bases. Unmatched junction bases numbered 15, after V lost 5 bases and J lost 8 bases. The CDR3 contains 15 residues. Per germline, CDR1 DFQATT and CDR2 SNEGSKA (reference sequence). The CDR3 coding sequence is TGCAGTGCTCGAAGCGGGGCCGGGGTACAAGATGAGCAGTTCTTC. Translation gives CSARSGAGVQDEQFF.

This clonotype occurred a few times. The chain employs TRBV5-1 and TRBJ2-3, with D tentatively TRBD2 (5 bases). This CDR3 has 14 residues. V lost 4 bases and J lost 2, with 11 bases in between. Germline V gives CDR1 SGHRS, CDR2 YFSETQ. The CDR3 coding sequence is TGCGCCAGCAGCCCCGGACTTAACACAGATACGCAGTATTTT. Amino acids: CASSPGLNTDTQYF.

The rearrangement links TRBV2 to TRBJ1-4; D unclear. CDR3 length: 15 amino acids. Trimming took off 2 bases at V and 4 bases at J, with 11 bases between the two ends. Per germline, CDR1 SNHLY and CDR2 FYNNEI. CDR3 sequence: CASSESLRGNEKLFF. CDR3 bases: TGTGCCAGCAGTGAAAGCCTACGGGGTAATGAAAAACTGTTTTTT.

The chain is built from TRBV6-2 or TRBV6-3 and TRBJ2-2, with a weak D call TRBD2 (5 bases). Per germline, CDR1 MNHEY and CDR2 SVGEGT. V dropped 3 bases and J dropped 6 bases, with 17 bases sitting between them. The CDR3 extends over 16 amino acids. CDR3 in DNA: TGTGCCAGCAGTTATCCTCCTAGGACTCGGGCCGGGGAGCTGTTTTTT. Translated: CASSYPPRTRAGELFF.

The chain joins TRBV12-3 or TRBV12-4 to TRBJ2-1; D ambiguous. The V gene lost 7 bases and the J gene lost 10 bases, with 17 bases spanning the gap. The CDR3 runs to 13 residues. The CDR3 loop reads CASNIMEEREQFF. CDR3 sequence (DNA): TGTGCCAGCAACATCATGGAAGAACGGGAGCAGTTCTTC.

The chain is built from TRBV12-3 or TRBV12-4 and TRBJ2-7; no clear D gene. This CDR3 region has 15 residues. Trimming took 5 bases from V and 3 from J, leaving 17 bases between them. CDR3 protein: CASSLKSRGFYEQYF. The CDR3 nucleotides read TGTGCCAGCAGTCTCAAGTCTCGAGGCTTCTACGAGCAGTACTTC.

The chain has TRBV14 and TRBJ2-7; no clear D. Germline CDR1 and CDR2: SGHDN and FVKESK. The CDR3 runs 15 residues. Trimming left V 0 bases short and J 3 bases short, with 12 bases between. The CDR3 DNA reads TGTGCCAGCAGCCAAGAAGCGAACCCGAGCTACGAGCAGTACTTC. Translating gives CASSQEANPSYEQYF. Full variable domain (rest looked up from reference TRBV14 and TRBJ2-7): EAGVTQFPSHSVIEKGQTVTLRCDPISGHDNLYWYRRVMGKEIKFLLHFVKESKQDESGMPNNRFLAERTGGTYSTLKVQPAELEDSGVYFCASSQEANPSYEQYFGPGTRLTVT.

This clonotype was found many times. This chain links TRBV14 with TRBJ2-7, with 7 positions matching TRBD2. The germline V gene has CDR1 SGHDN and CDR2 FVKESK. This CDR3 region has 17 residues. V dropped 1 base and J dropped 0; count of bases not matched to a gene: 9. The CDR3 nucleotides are TGTGCCAGCAGCCAAGCTTGGGACTACCAATTCTCCTACGAGCAGTACTTC. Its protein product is CASSQAWDYQFSYEQYF.

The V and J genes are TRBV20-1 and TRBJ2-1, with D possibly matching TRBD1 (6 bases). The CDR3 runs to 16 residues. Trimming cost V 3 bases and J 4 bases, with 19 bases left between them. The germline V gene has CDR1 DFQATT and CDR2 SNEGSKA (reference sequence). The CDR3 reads CSASDRTGVYYNEQFF. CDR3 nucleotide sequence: TGCAGTGCTAGCGACAGGACTGGGGTTTATTACAATGAGCAGTTCTTC.

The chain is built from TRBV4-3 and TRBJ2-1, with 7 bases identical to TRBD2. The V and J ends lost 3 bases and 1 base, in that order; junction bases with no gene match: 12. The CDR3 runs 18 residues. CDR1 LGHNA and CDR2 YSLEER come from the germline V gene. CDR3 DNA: TGCGCCAGCAGCCACGGGACTGGGGACTACCTTTCCTACAATGAGCAGTTCTTC. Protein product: CASSHGTGDYLSYNEQFF.

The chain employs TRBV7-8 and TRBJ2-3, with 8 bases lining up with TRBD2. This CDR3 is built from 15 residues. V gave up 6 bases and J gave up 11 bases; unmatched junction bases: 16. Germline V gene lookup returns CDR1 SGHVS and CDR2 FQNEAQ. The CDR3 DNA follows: TGTGCCAGCAGGCCTCGGGCGCGGGGGGAGGAGGGGCAGTATTTT. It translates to CASRPRARGEEGQYF.

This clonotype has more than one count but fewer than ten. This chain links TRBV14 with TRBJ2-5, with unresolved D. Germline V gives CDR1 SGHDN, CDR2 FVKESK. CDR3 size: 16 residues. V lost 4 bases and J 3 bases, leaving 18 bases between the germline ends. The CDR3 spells CASSRNPDPSKETQYF. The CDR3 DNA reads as TGTGCCAGCAGCCGGAACCCGGATCCCTCTAAAGAGACCCAGTACTTC.

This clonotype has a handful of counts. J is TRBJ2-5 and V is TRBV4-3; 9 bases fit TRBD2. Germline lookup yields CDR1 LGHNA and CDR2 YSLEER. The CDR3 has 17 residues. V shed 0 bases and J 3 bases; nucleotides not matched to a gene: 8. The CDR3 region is CASSQDSTSGLKETQYF. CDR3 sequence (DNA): TGCGCCAGCAGCCAAGACTCAACTAGCGGGCTTAAAGAGACCCAGTACTTC.

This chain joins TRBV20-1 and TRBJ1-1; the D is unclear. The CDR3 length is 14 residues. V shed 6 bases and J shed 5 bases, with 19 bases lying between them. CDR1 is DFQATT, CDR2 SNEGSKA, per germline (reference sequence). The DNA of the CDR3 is TGCAGTGCAACAGCCGCCGGTCGGGGAACTGAAGCTTTCTTT. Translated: CSATAAGRGTEAFF.

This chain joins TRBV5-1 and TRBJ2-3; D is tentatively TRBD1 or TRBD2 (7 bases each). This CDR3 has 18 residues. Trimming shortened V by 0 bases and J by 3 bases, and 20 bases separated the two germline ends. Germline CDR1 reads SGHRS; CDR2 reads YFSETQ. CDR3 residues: CASSLVWLADRRTDTQYF. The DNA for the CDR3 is TGCGCCAGCAGCTTGGTCTGGCTAGCGGACAGGCGGACAGATACGCAGTATTTT.

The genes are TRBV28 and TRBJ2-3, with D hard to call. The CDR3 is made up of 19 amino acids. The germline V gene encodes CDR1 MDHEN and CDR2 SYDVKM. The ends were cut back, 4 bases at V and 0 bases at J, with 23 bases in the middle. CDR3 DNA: TGTGCCAGCAGTTCAATCTTAGAAGCGCGACTCTCTAGCACAGATACGCAGTATTTT. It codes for CASSSILEARLSSTDTQYF.

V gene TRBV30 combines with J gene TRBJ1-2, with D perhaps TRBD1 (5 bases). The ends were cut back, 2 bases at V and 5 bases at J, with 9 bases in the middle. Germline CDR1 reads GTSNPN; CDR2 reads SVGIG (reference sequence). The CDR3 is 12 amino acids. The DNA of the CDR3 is TGTGCCTGGAGTCGGGACGTTTATGGCTACACCTTC. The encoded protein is CAWSRDVYGYTF.